This TCR beta chain was documented in a study of T-cell memory formation after mild COVID-19. The CDR3 totals 14 residues. With 3 bases removed from V and 6 bases from J, the gap between germline ends came to 9 bases. Germline V gives CDR1 LNHDA, CDR2 SQIVND (reference sequence). TCRdb redid the calling of the 5' RACE reads with MiXCR, one entry per CDR3 protein. The sample includes around 130,000 distinct CDR3 sequences, roughly 6% of them seen just once. In regard to this clonotype: As yet, its antigen is unknown.

Study outcomes and limitations: Pre-infection memory harbored some responding clones, suggesting cross-reactive memory joined.

The sequenced sample consisted of PBMCs or a T cell subset sorted from them (not recorded which). This receptor was identified in an adult woman who had mild COVID-19 (a few samples of this study predate the infection). Cell type and time point are not known. V usage is TRBV19 and J usage is TRBJ1-6, with a tentative D call TRBD1 (6 bases). CDR3 in DNA: TGTGCCAGTAGTATTGGACAGATTAATTCACCCCTCCACTTT. Protein: CASSIGQINSPLHF.